This TCR beta chain is drawn from a study of blood T cell repertoires in COVID-19. The CDR3 totals 14 residues. Per the germline V gene, CDR1 is SGHTA and CDR2 is FQGNSA. Unmatched junction bases numbered 3, after V lost 4 bases and J lost 8 bases. As originally analysed: For nucleated cells, counts were estimated from reference gene primer amplification. Repertoires were generated with immunoSEQ multiplex PCR, while TCRdb's copy carries only in-frame clones and drops some. The V and J calls and clone size come from that table; D and trimming were worked out from the DNA. The profile shows almost 500,000 clones, approximately 86% of them singletons.

The chain is built from TRBV7-2 and TRBJ2-1; 12 bases fit TRBD1. Sequencing was carried out using PBMCs or T cells enriched from blood (not recorded which). This TCR was sampled from a woman in her fifties or sixties who had recovered from COVID-19. As DNA, the CDR3 is TGTGCCAGCAGCTCGGGACAGGGGGCGGATGAGCAGTTCTTC. Translated, it gives CASSSGQGADEQFF.